This entry describes one T cell receptor beta chain. As yet, its antigen is unknown. This entry comes from a study of cytomegalovirus exposure and HLA in healthy donors. Study summary: The 666 first-cohort repertoires shared a platform with the approximately 130 validation repertoires, as reported in a later analysis. Study outcomes and limitations: Diagnosis of cytomegalovirus status made by the classifier reportedly showed high specificity and sensitivity. Subsequent analysis showed first-cohort TCR clusters tending to co-occur in some 120 validation repertoires.

Trimming stripped 1 base from V and 6 bases from J, with 14 bases between. The CDR3 loop spans 15 amino acids. In germline, CDR1 is SGHDT, CDR2 YYEEEE. The roughly 120-subject validation cohort, separate from the roughly 700-subject first cohort, included the donors. Using immunoSEQ multiplex PCR, the repertoire was profiled, and TCRdb retains in-frame clones only, with some absent. The data contain fewer than 200,000 clones, 75% to 90% of them seen just once; the ten biggest clones take up around 2.1%. The specimen sequenced was PBMCs. The clonotype was recovered from a woman between 18 and 30 years old in good health and CMV-seronegative. The chain combines TRBV5-6 with TRBJ2-1; D possibly corresponds to TRBD2 (6 bases). In DNA, the CDR3 is TGTGCCAGCAGCTTGAGGGACTTAGTTGGCAATGAGCAGTTCTTC. This encodes CASSLRDLVGNEQFF.